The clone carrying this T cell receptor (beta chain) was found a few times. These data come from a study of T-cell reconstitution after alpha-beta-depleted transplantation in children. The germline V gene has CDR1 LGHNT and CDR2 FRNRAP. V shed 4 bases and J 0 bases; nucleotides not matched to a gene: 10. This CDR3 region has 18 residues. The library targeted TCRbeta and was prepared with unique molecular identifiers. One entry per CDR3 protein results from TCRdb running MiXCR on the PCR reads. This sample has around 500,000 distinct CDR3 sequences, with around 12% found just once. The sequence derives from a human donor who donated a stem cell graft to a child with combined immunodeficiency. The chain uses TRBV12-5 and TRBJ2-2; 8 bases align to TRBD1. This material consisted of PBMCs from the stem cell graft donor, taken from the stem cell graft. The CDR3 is CASGWVFEQGANTGELFF. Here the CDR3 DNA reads TGTGCTAGTGGTTGGGTTTTTGAACAGGGGGCGAACACCGGGGAGCTGTTTTTT.